Below are 30 T cell receptor beta chains sequenced from a single sample in a study of blood T cell repertoires in COVID-19. The data were produced by immunoSEQ multiplex PCR, yet TCRdb's version contains in-frame clones alone and is incomplete. In the table there are roughly 180,000 clones, 86% of which are singletons. The sequenced material came from peripheral blood. The source of these receptors is an older man with active or convalescent COVID-19.

The chain links TRBV5-4 to TRBJ1-1; D remains ambiguous. Trimming left V 1 base short and J 3 bases short, with 13 bases between. The CDR3 is 15 residues long. Germline CDR1 is SGHNT and CDR2 is YYREEE (reference sequence). CDR3: CASSLSGRADTEAFF. As DNA, the CDR3 is TGTGCCAGCAGCTTGTCGGGGAGGGCGGACACTGAAGCTTTCTTT.

This sequence joins TRBV12-3 or TRBV12-4 and TRBJ2-5; TRBD2 agrees at 7 bases. V gave up 4 bases and J gave up 9 bases; unmatched junction bases: 5. This CDR3 comprises 12 residues. The CDR3: CASSYNGRAQYF. CDR3 nucleotide sequence: TGTGCCAGCAGTTATAATGGGAGGGCCCAGTACTTC.

This chain links TRBV2 with TRBJ1-5; tentative D call: TRBD1 (5 bases). The CDR3 has 13 residues. Looked up from germline, CDR1 is SNHLY and CDR2 is FYNNEI. Trimming pared 6 bases from V and 7 bases from J, leaving 13 bases between. The CDR3 loop reads CASRGSGKQPQHF. In nucleotides, the CDR3 is TGTGCCAGCAGGGGGTCAGGGAAGCAGCCCCAGCATTTT.

The V call is TRBV6-5, the J call TRBJ1-2; D is ambiguous. Per the germline V gene, CDR1 is MNHEY and CDR2 is SVGAGI. V was cut by 3 bases and J by 5 bases, with 7 bases left in between. CDR3 length: 12 amino acids. CDR3 nucleotide sequence: TGTGCCAGCAGTTATAGCGGATATGGCTACACCTTC. It specifies CASSYSGYGYTF.

The V gene is TRBV6-1, the J gene TRBJ1-5; no clear D gene. The germline V and J ends were trimmed by 0 bases and 7 bases, with 16 bases remaining between them. This CDR3 comprises 16 residues. Germline CDR1 reads MNHNS; CDR2 reads SASEGT. In DNA, the CDR3 is TGTGCCAGCAGTGAAGCTGGGTGGGGAGTCGGGCAGCCCCAGCATTTT. Translated: CASSEAGWGVGQPQHF.

The table lists this clone with a few counts. V usage is TRBV7-3 and J usage is TRBJ2-2; perhaps TRBD2 as D (6 bases). The CDR3 covers 15 residues. Trimming removed 2 bases from V and 4 bases from J, with 11 bases in between. Germline V gives CDR1 SGHTA, CDR2 FQGTGA. The chain's CDR3 is CASSLQAGPTGELFF. The CDR3 nucleotides are TGTGCCAGCAGCTTACAGGCGGGACCCACCGGGGAGCTGTTTTTT.

Details on this clone: Other nucleotide sequences in the sample specify the same CDR3. The chain uses TRBV28 and TRBJ2-7, with a possible D match to TRBD1 (6 bases). CDR1 is MDHEN, CDR2 SYDVKM, per germline. CDR3 size: 12 residues. Trimming stripped 5 bases from V and 4 bases from J, with 9 bases between. Here the CDR3 DNA reads TGTGCCAGCAGTCAACAGGGTTACGAGCAGTACTTC. Translation: CASSQQGYEQYF.

The chain joins TRBV6-5 to TRBJ2-7; TRBD1 is a possible D gene (5 bases). Germline lookup yields CDR1 MNHEY and CDR2 SVGAGI. The CDR3 totals 16 residues. The germline V and J ends were trimmed by 0 bases and 0 bases, with 12 bases remaining between them. CDR3 DNA: TGTGCCAGCAGTTACTCGAGTCCAGGGAACTCCTACGAGCAGTACTTC. Residues: CASSYSSPGNSYEQYF.

The chain recombines TRBV5-1 with TRBJ2-7; D call uncertain. Germline V gene sequence: CDR1 SGHRS, CDR2 YFSETQ. This CDR3 spans 15 amino acids. Trimming shortened V by 0 bases and J by 3 bases, and 13 bases separated the two germline ends. CDR3 amino acids: CASSLGRSSRYEQYF. CDR3 bases: TGCGCCAGCAGCTTGGGTCGGAGTTCTCGCTACGAGCAGTACTTC.

The chain carries TRBV5-5 and TRBJ1-1; D gene uncertain. The germline CDR1 and CDR2 sequences are SGHKS and YYEKEE (reference sequence). Trimming cost V 1 base and J 0 bases, with 10 bases left between them. The CDR3 has 15 residues. As DNA, the CDR3 is TGTGCCAGCAGCTTGAGAGACGGGATGAACACTGAAGCTTTCTTT. This encodes CASSLRDGMNTEAFF. The variable domain in full, with the rest retrieved from reference TRBV5-5 and TRBJ1-1, is DAGVTQSPTHLIKTRGQQVTLRCSPISGHKSVSWYQQVLGQGPQFIFQYYEKEERGRGNFPDRFSARQFPNYSSELNVNALLLGDSALYLCASSLRDGMNTEAFFGQGTRLTVV.

The V call is TRBV7-9, the J call TRBJ2-2, with D unclear. The V and J ends lost 2 bases and 0 bases respectively, with 10 bases between them. The CDR3 runs to 16 residues. Germline V CDR1 and CDR2: SEHNR, FQNEAQ (reference sequence). CDR3 region: CASSLLGTSNTGELFF. The CDR3 DNA is TGTGCCAGCAGCTTACTGGGCACTTCGAACACCGGGGAGCTGTTTTTT. Drawing the rest from reference TRBV7-9 and TRBJ2-2, the complete variable domain is DTGVSQNPRHKITKRGQNVTFRCDPISEHNRLYWYRQTLGQGPEFLTYFQNEAQLEKSRLLSDRFSAERPKGSFSTLEIQRTEQGDSAMYLCASSLLGTSNTGELFFGEGSRLTVL.

The chain recombines TRBV25-1 with TRBJ1-3; no firm D call. Germline CDR1 is MGHDK and CDR2 is SYGVNS. Trimming left V 3 bases short and J 1 base short, with 13 bases between. This CDR3 has 16 residues. CDR3 DNA sequence: TGTGCCAGCAGTGACATGGGGAGGGCGTCTGGAAACACCATATATTTT. Translated: CASSDMGRASGNTIYF.

The genes are TRBV19 and TRBJ2-1; a weak D match, TRBD1 (5 bases). With 5 bases removed from V and 0 bases from J, the gap between germline ends came to 14 bases. The germline V gene has CDR1 LNHDA and CDR2 SQIVND (reference sequence). CDR3 length equals 16 residues. The CDR3 here is CASSLRQYRSYNEQFF. The CDR3 DNA follows: TGTGCCAGTAGTTTACGACAGTACCGCTCCTACAATGAGCAGTTCTTC.

The chain couples TRBV6-1 to TRBJ1-6; perhaps TRBD1 as D (6 bases). There are 15 residues in the CDR3. Germline values: CDR1 MNHNS, CDR2 SASEGT. The germline V and J ends were trimmed by 2 bases and 5 bases, with 10 bases remaining between them. The CDR3 bases are TGTGCCAGCAGTGAAATCTGGACAGATAATTCACCCCTCCACTTT. Encoded protein: CASSEIWTDNSPLHF.

The V and J genes are TRBV28 and TRBJ1-2, with D possibly being TRBD1 (5 bases). CDR3 length: 15 amino acids. The ends were cut back, 1 base at V and 1 base at J, with 10 bases in the middle. From germline, CDR1 is MDHEN and CDR2 SYDVKM. Written as DNA, the CDR3 is TGTGCCAGCAGTTTATTGGGGGGTGTTAACTATGGCTACACCTTC. Protein product: CASSLLGGVNYGYTF.

The chain joins TRBV18 to TRBJ1-5, with D perhaps TRBD1 (6 bases). Germline loops: CDR1 KGHSH, CDR2 LQKENI. The CDR3 sequence is 15 residues long. The V end was cut by 4 bases, the J end by 0 bases, with 10 bases between. The CDR3 sequence is CASSRTVGSNQPQHF. CDR3 bases: TGTGCCAGCTCACGGACAGTTGGTAGCAATCAGCCCCAGCATTTT.

This clone came up once. The chain links TRBV5-4 to TRBJ2-3; D is perhaps TRBD2 (5 bases). V lost 5 bases, J lost 7 bases, and 17 bases lay in between. The CDR3 is 14 residues long. CDR1 and CDR2 (germline): SGHNT, YYREEE (reference sequence). This CDR3 reads CASRDSYPPYTQYF. In nucleotides, the CDR3 is TGTGCCAGCAGGGACTCCTATCCTCCATATACGCAGTATTTT.

This chain links TRBV7-8 with TRBJ2-7, with a tentative D call TRBD2 (6 bases). Germline V CDR1 and CDR2: SGHVS, FQNEAQ. This CDR3 contains 13 residues. The ends were cut back, 3 bases at V and 1 base at J, with 7 bases in the middle. DNA of the CDR3: TGTGCCAGCAGCTTTGCGGGGTCCTACGAGCAGTACTTC. Encoded protein: CASSFAGSYEQYF.

The V and J genes are TRBV4-3 and TRBJ2-7, with D possibly being TRBD2 (6 bases). Trimming stripped 0 bases from V and 0 bases from J, with 15 bases between. CDR3 length: 17 amino acids. Germline V gene data show CDR1 as LGHNA and CDR2 as YSLEER. CDR3 sequence: CASSQDRGLRSSYEQYF. DNA for the CDR3: TGCGCCAGCAGCCAAGATAGGGGACTCAGGAGCTCCTACGAGCAGTACTTC.

V is TRBV12-3 or TRBV12-4 and J is TRBJ2-1, with D unclear. The V end lost 1 base, the J end lost 4 bases, and 5 bases lay between the germline ends. The CDR3 sequence is 13 residues long. The CDR3 DNA follows: TGTGCCAGCAGTTTAGTCTATTACAATGAGCAGTTCTTC. Encoded protein: CASSLVYYNEQFF.

J is TRBJ1-6 and V is TRBV6-6, with a weak D call TRBD1 (5 bases). The CDR3 consists of 14 residues. The V gene lost 2 bases and the J gene lost 10 bases, with 12 bases spanning the gap. In germline, CDR1 is MNHNY, CDR2 SVGAGI (reference sequence). CDR3 nucleotide sequence: TGTGCCAGCAGTTACGGGGGGAGAGACTCACCCCTCCACTTT. Protein sequence: CASSYGGRDSPLHF.

The rearrangement joins TRBV3-1 (or the pseudogene TRBV3-2) to TRBJ2-7; 7 bases line up with TRBD2. The CDR3 spans 14 residues. The germline V gene has CDR1 LGHDT and CDR2 YNNKEL (reference sequence). The trim removed 2 bases at V and 4 bases at J, leaving 5 bases unmatched. DNA of the CDR3: TGTGCCAGCAGCCAATCTTGGGGGGGGTACGAGCAGTACTTC. It is translated as CASSQSWGGYEQYF.

The CDR3 here is CASSTQGGNQPQHF. The CDR3 nucleotides are TGTGCCAGCAGTACTCAGGGCGGCAATCAGCCCCAGCATTTT. This rearrangement joins TRBV2 to TRBJ1-5; a weak D match, TRBD1 (5 bases). The CDR3 loop spans 14 amino acids. V was shortened by 5 bases and J by 2 bases, with 10 bases between the two germline ends. The V gene's germline CDR1 is SNHLY and CDR2 FYNNEI.

This clone has more than one count but fewer than ten. CDR3 nucleotides: TGCGCCAGCAGCCCCCTGACCGGGAACTATGGCTACACCTTC. This sequence encodes CASSPLTGNYGYTF. The chain combines TRBV4-3 with TRBJ1-2; D is unresolved. This CDR3 has 14 amino acids. Per the germline V gene, CDR1 is LGHNA and CDR2 is YSLEER. V was pared by 4 bases and J by 2 bases, with 11 bases between.

This chain uses TRBV6-5 with TRBJ2-1; 7 nucleotides align to TRBD2. The CDR3 runs 14 residues. The germline gives CDR1 MNHEY, CDR2 SVGAGI. J lost 4 bases, V lost 8 bases, and 8 bases had no gene match. The DNA for the CDR3 is TGTGCCAGCGCCTTGGGAGGGATGTACAATGAGCAGTTCTTC. This encodes CASALGGMYNEQFF.

V and J are TRBV5-1 and TRBJ2-2; 7 positions match TRBD1. Trimming took 4 bases from V and 6 from J; bases not matched to a gene: 9. Germline V gives CDR1 SGHRS, CDR2 YFSETQ. CDR3 length: 15 residues. This CDR3 reads CASSTGQTSSGELFF. The CDR3 DNA sequence: TGCGCCAGCAGCACGGGACAGACGAGCTCCGGGGAGCTGTTTTTT. The full variable domain, its missing parts supplied by reference TRBV5-1 and TRBJ2-2, is KAGVTQTPRYLIKTRGQQVTLSCSPISGHRSVSWYQQTPGQGLQFLFEYFSETQRNKGNFPGRFSGRQFSNSRSEMNVSTLELGDSALYLCASSTGQTSSGELFFGEGSRLTVL.

This clone was found once. The rearrangement uses TRBV6-5 and TRBJ1-1; 8 bases are a match to TRBD1. Germline CDR1 reads MNHEY; CDR2 reads SVGAGI. CDR3 length equals 14 residues. With V trimmed by 2 bases and J by 5 bases, 4 bases remained unmatched. The CDR3 sequence is CASSYLRGQTEAFF. As DNA, the CDR3 is TGTGCCAGCAGTTACCTCAGGGGGCAGACTGAAGCTTTCTTT.

This chain uses TRBV28 with TRBJ1-4, with D possibly TRBD1 on 5 matching bases. The germline V gene encodes CDR1 MDHEN and CDR2 SYDVKM. The CDR3 totals 17 residues. Trimming left V 1 base short and J 3 bases short, with 15 bases between. CDR3 sequence (DNA): TGTGCCAGCAGTTTATTGAAGGGGCTTGTGGCTAATGAAAAACTGTTTTTT. Its protein product is CASSLLKGLVANEKLFF.

The V call is TRBV19, the J call TRBJ2-7; 7 positions agree with TRBD1. V shed 5 bases, J shed 3 bases, and the junction held 10 bases outside the gene matches. This CDR3 has 15 amino acids. Germline V gives CDR1 LNHDA, CDR2 SQIVND (reference sequence). CDR3 sequence: CASSFPGQSLYEQYF. The DNA of the CDR3 is TGTGCCAGTAGTTTCCCGGGACAGAGCCTCTACGAGCAGTACTTC.

V usage is TRBV7-3 and J usage is TRBJ2-5; 11 bases align to TRBD2. After removal of 4 bases from V and 5 bases from J, the junction contained 9 bases not matched to a gene. CDR3 size: 16 residues. Germline CDR1 reads SGHTA; CDR2 reads FQGTGA. CDR3 loop: CASSSTLAGAGETQYF. DNA for the CDR3: TGTGCCAGCAGCTCAACACTAGCGGGAGCGGGGGAGACCCAGTACTTC.